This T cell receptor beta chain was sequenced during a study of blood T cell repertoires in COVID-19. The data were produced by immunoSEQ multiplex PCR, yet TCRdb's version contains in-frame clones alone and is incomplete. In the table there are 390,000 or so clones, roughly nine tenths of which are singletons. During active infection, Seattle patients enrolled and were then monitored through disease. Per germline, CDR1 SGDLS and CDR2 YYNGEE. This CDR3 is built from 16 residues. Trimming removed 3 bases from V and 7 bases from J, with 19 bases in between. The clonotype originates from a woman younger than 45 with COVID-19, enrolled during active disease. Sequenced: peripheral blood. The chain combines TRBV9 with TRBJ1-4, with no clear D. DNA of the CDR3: TGTGCCAGCAGCGCCCCGTCGGGAGGCAGTAGTGAAAAACTGTTTTTT. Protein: CASSAPSGGSSEKLFF.